Shown below are 4 T cell receptor beta chains from a single sample sequenced in a study of cytomegalovirus exposure and HLA in healthy donors. PCR primers comprised 60 Vbeta and 13 Jbeta primers. TCRdb's copy holds only in-frame clones and misses some; the assay was immunoSEQ multiplex PCR. Of 150,000 to 200,000 clones in the sample, approximately 85% were seen once. Sequences were obtained from PBMCs. The receptors shown here come from a woman in her fifties or sixties in good health and CMV-seronegative.

V and J are TRBV5-1 and TRBJ2-5; TRBD2 agrees at 7 bases. V gave up 0 bases and J gave up 5 bases; unmatched junction bases: 7. The CDR3 runs to 15 residues. The germline CDR1 and CDR2 sequences are SGHRS and YFSETQ. In DNA, the CDR3 is TGCGCCAGCAGCTTGGTCGAGCGGGGCTATGAGACCCAGTACTTC. The encoded protein is CASSLVERGYETQYF.

The chain combines TRBV7-3 with TRBJ2-3, with TRBD2 matching over 12 bases. Germline CDR1 SGHTA, CDR2 FQGTGA. The J segment lost 0 bases and the V segment lost 6 bases, leaving 10 bases of the junction unmatched. The CDR3 totals 18 residues. CDR3 residues: CASSSGTSGWASTDTQYF. In DNA, the CDR3 is TGTGCCAGCAGTTCCGGGACTAGCGGGTGGGCGAGCACAGATACGCAGTATTTT. The full variable domain, in which reference TRBV7-3 and TRBJ2-3 provide the parts outside the CDR3, is GAGVSQTPSNKVTEKGKYVELRCDPISGHTALYWYRQSLGQGPEFLIYFQGTGAADDSGLPNDRFFAVRPEGSVSTLKIQRTERGDSAVYLCASSSGTSGWASTDTQYFGPGTRLTVL.

V usage is TRBV4-3 and J usage is TRBJ2-7; TRBD2 agrees at 7 bases. CDR3 size: 14 residues. Trimming cost V 0 bases and J 5 bases; bases outside gene matches: 4. Germline-derived CDR1 and CDR2 are LGHNA and YSLEER. The CDR3 bases are TGCGCCAGCAGCCAAGATGCGGGAGCGGACGAGCAGTACTTC. Translated, it gives CASSQDAGADEQYF.

This clone was counted only a few times. The chain joins TRBV20-1 to TRBJ2-3; D not certain. The V end lost 1 base, the J end lost 11 bases, and 7 bases lay between the germline ends. Germline loops: CDR1 DFQATT, CDR2 SNEGSKA (reference sequence). The CDR3 is 10 amino acids. The CDR3 here is CSARVRVQYF. CDR3 in DNA: TGCAGTGCTAGAGTTCGGGTGCAGTATTTT.